The source of this T cell receptor (beta chain) is a study of regulatory T cells in long-lasting Graves disease. Overall study context: Antithyroid drug intake by newly diagnosed Graves' patients had lasted under 3 months.

This clonotype was found a few times. As to time point: newly diagnosed GD, antithyroid drugs for less than 3 months. From PBMCs, RNA was extracted and then used to make the TCR library. Peripheral blood, approximately 9.6 milliliters of it, was drawn into EDTA tubes. Library construction for TCR beta used iRepertoire HTBI primers and Arm-PCR of CDR3 regions. In TCRdb, the multiplex PCR reads were re-called with MiXCR into one record per CDR3 protein. The table records hundreds of thousands of distinct CDR3 sequences, about 16% of them present only once. These data also formed part of another study, on T cells in Graves' hyperthyroidism and ophthalmopathy. That investigation notes: The diagnoses drew upon clinical symptoms, serum thyroxine and TRAb, thyroid ultrasound and orbital computed tomography.

This sequence originates from a man aged 18 to 30 with Graves disease. The input for sequencing was peripheral blood mononuclear cells (PBMCs), taken at new diagnosis, from a patient treated with antithyroid drugs.

In nucleotides, the CDR3 is TGTGCCAGCTCATGGGACAGACCGAACACCGGGGAGCTGTTTTTT. Translated, it gives CASSWDRPNTGELFF. This chain connects TRBV18 to TRBJ2-2; 7 positions match TRBD1. The junction had 3 bases not matched to a gene; V was cut back by 5 bases and J by 0 bases. The CDR3 contains 15 residues. Germline CDR1 is KGHSH and CDR2 is LQKENI.